The 28 T cell receptor beta chains given below trace back to one sample, sequenced in a study of T cell clonality in common variable immunodeficiency. TCRdb keeps only in-frame clones here, not all; method: immunoSEQ multiplex PCR. The repertoire shows under 50,000 clones, none seen only once; the top ten take around 0.7%. Sequenced material: peripheral blood mononuclear cells. Receptors were obtained from a person between 18 and 70 years old in good health.

The sample holds many counts of this clone. The read ends 3 residues early relative to the CDR3; the germline J gene fills the gap. V is TRBV5-1 and J is TRBJ2-4; 14 nucleotides align to TRBD2. J gave up 8 bases and V 4 bases, and 17 bases lay outside the gene matches. The germline CDR1 and CDR2 sequences are SGHRS and YFSETQ. This CDR3 contains 19 residues. CDR3 residues: CASSQYRLAGGPSNHIQYF. Partial CDR3 DNA: TGCGCCAGCAGCCAGTACAGACTAGCGGGGGGGCCGAGTAACCACATT.

This clone was counted ten times or more. The read is 3 residues too short to cover the CDR3 end, so that end is filled in from the germline J gene. This sequence joins TRBV19 and TRBJ2-2, with TRBD1 matching 7 bases. The germline V gene encodes CDR1 LNHDA and CDR2 SQIVND (reference sequence). Unmatched junction bases numbered 2, after V lost 1 base and J lost 6 bases. The CDR3 totals 14 residues. Here the CDR3 reads CASSIGQGSGELFF. CDR3 DNA (partial): TGTGCCAGTAGTATAGGACAGGGCTCCGGGGAG. Variable domain in full (rest from reference TRBV19 and TRBJ2-2): DGGITQSPKYLFRKEGQNVTLSCEQNLNHDAMYWYRQDPGQGLRLIYYSQIVNDFQKGDIAEGYSVSREKKESFPLTVTSAQKNPTAFYLCASSIGQGSGELFFGEGSRLTVL.

This clone has a count of ten or more. The CDR3 is cut off 3 residues early in the read; its end comes from the germline J gene. The chain is built from TRBV19 and TRBJ1-1, with TRBD1 as a possible D gene (6 bases). The CDR3 sequence is 14 residues long. Trimming cost V 9 bases and J 5 bases, with 19 bases left between them. Germline-derived CDR1 and CDR2 are LNHDA and SQIVND (reference sequence). The covered CDR3 bases are TGTGCCAGCAGGTTGGGGGGGCAGGCGACTGAA. Protein product: CASRLGGQATE. The whole CDR3 sequence is CASRLGGQATEAFF. Full variable domain (rest looked up from reference TRBV19 and TRBJ1-1): DGGITQSPKYLFRKEGQNVTLSCEQNLNHDAMYWYRQDPGQGLRLIYYSQIVNDFQKGDIAEGYSVSREKKESFPLTVTSAQKNPTAFYLCASRLGGQATEAFFGQGTRLTVV.

This clone was found many times. Read sequence stops 3 residues before the CDR3 end, and the germline J gene provides the missing end. The chain couples TRBV15 to TRBJ2-7, with D perhaps matching TRBD1 (6 bases). V was cut by 0 bases and J by 0 bases, with 12 bases left in between. This CDR3 spans 16 amino acids. Germline loops: CDR1 LNHNV, CDR2 YYDKDF (reference sequence). CDR3 DNA (partial): TGTGCCACCAGCAGAGATCTCGGGACAACCTCCTACGAG. It encodes CATSRDLGTTSYE. The CDR3 in full is CATSRDLGTTSYEQYF. Full variable domain (rest looked up from reference TRBV15 and TRBJ2-7): DAMVIQNPRYQVTQFGKPVTLSCSQTLNHNVMYWYQQKSSQAPKLLFHYYDKDFNNEADTPDNFQSRRPNTSFCFLDIRSPGLGDTAMYLCATSRDLGTTSYEQYFGPGTRLTVT.

Ten or more counts support this clone. With the read ending 3 residues before the CDR3 end, the germline J gene is used to fill in that end. The rearrangement uses TRBV20-1 and TRBJ1-6; D gene unclear. CDR3 size: 14 residues. Per the germline V gene, CDR1 is DFQATT and CDR2 is SNEGSKA (reference sequence). V lost 5 bases to trimming and J lost 10 bases, with 18 bases between them. CDR3 DNA (partial): TGCAGTGCTGCCGCGCGGGTTGGGAACTCACCC. Translated: CSAAARVGNSP. From start to end, the CDR3 is CSAAARVGNSPLHF.

This clone was seen at least ten times. Read sequence stops 3 residues before the CDR3 end, and the germline J gene provides the missing end. The rearrangement links TRBV29-1 to TRBJ1-1; 7 bases align to TRBD1. Trimming removed 4 bases from V and 1 base from J; junction bases left unmatched: 3. This CDR3 has 13 amino acids. Germline CDR1 SQVTM, CDR2 ANQGSEA. Incomplete CDR3 DNA: TGCAGCGTTGGGGACAGAAGGAACACTGAA. Translation: CSVGDRRNTE. The entire CDR3 reads CSVGDRRNTEAFF.

This clone occurred many times. The read comes to an end 3 residues before the CDR3 does, leaving the germline J gene to fill in the end. The chain recombines TRBV7-3 with TRBJ2-5, with 9 bases matching TRBD1. Germline lookup yields CDR1 SGHTA and CDR2 FQGTGA. J was trimmed by 4 bases and V by 1 base; bases with no gene match: 1. This CDR3 has 14 residues. The CDR3 protein is CASSLMGQGETQYF. CDR3 DNA, as far as it was read: TGTGCCAGCAGCTTAATGGGACAGGGAGAGACC.

This clone was seen ten or more times. The read ends 3 residues before the CDR3 terminus; that terminus is restored from the germline J gene. The rearrangement joins TRBV5-6 to TRBJ2-5; a weak D match, TRBD1 (5 bases). Germline V gene data show CDR1 as SGHDT and CDR2 as YYEEEE. The CDR3 is 12 residues long. V dropped 0 bases and J dropped 5 bases, with 5 bases sitting between them. CDR3 bases read: TGTGCCAGCAGCTTGGACAGGGAGACC. It yields the protein CASSLDRET. The CDR3 reads in full as CASSLDRETQYF.

A word on this clone: The CDR3 end falls 3 residues outside the read, so it is completed with the germline J gene. The chain uses TRBV10-2 and TRBJ2-7; 11 nucleotides agree with TRBD2. Losses at the gene ends were 2 bases for V and 3 bases for J; bases not matched to a gene: 6. Germline CDR1 WSHSY, CDR2 SAAADI. This CDR3 region has 16 residues. The DNA read from the CDR3 is TGCGCCAGCAGTGAGCCAAGACTAGCGGGGAACTACGAG. Encoded protein: CASSEPRLAGNYE. The complete CDR3 protein is CASSEPRLAGNYEQYF.

This clone was observed many times. The sequence runs out 3 residues before the end of the CDR3; the remainder is reconstructed from the germline J gene. The chain carries TRBV6-1 and TRBJ2-7, with TRBD1 matching 9 bases. Germline V gene sequence: CDR1 MNHNS, CDR2 SASEGT. J lost 5 bases, V lost 3 bases, and 8 bases had no gene match. This CDR3 region has 15 residues. The CDR3 spells CASSDPGTGRDEQYF. The sequenced CDR3 bases are TGTGCCAGCAGTGACCCCGGGACAGGGCGCGACGAG.

This clone was picked up many times. Read data end 3 residues before the CDR3 end; the end is taken from the germline J gene. The J gene is TRBJ1-5, the V gene TRBV30; 9 positions match TRBD1. The ends lost 1 base at V and 2 bases at J; junction bases unmatched: 6. The CDR3 loop spans 16 amino acids. Germline CDR1 reads GTSNPN; CDR2 reads SVGIG (reference sequence). Partial CDR3 DNA: TGTGCCTGGAGTGCCCCGACAGGGGGTGGCAATCAGCCC. Its translation: CAWSAPTGGGNQP. The CDR3 in full is CAWSAPTGGGNQPQHF.

The table lists this clone with many counts. The CDR3 end lies 3 residues beyond the end of the read and is filled in from the germline J gene. The V call is TRBV4-1, the J call TRBJ2-7, with 11 bases fitting TRBD2. CDR1 is MGHRA, CDR2 YSYEKL, per germline. This CDR3 has 17 residues. The V gene end was trimmed by 4 bases and the J gene end by 5 bases; junction bases not matched to a gene: 13. The CDR3 here is CASSPPPGLAGGHEQYF. The sequenced CDR3 bases are TGCGCCAGCAGCCCCCCCCCAGGTCTAGCGGGAGGTCACGAG.

This clone occurred many times. Read sequence stops 3 residues before the CDR3 end, and the germline J gene provides the missing end. This chain links TRBV24-1 with TRBJ2-2, with D uncertain. CDR1 and CDR2 (germline): KGHDR, SFDVKD. The CDR3 contains 13 residues. V gave up 8 bases and J gave up 6 bases, with 12 bases separating them. CDR3 bases read: TGTGCCACCACGGCCTCTGGGCCCGGGGAG. Its protein product is CATTASGPGE. The complete CDR3 reads CATTASGPGELFF.

This clone came up many times. Sequencing ends 3 residues short of the CDR3 end; the germline J gene provides the rest. This chain connects TRBV19 to TRBJ1-4, with a tentative D call TRBD1 (5 bases). The CDR3 has 12 residues. Germline V gives CDR1 LNHDA, CDR2 SQIVND (reference sequence). V lost 4 bases and J lost 8, with 8 bases in between. Here the CDR3 reads CASSTKGEKLFF. CDR3 DNA (partial): TGTGCCAGTAGTACCAAGGGGGAAAAA.

This clone occurred many times. The CDR3 bases that were read are TGTGCCAGCAGCTGGACTAGCGGTGACTCCTACGAG. As protein: CASSWTSGDSYE. The full CDR3 protein is CASSWTSGDSYEQYF. The rearrangement joins TRBV6-2 or TRBV6-3 to TRBJ2-7, with 10 bases aligning to TRBD2. The observed sequence ends 3 residues before the CDR3 terminus, with the missing tail filled in from the germline J gene. In germline, CDR1 is MNHEY, CDR2 SVGEGT. Trimming cost V 6 bases and J 0 bases; bases outside gene matches: 5. The CDR3 spans 15 residues.

As concerns this clone: The CDR3 goes on 3 residues after the read ends, and that part is filled in from the germline J gene. Other nucleotide sequences in the sample specify the same CDR3. The chain combines TRBV18 with TRBJ2-1; 8 positions match TRBD2. Trimming cost V 3 bases and J 8 bases; bases outside gene matches: 18. Germline CDR1 reads KGHSH; CDR2 reads LQKENI. This CDR3 is 18 amino acids long. The covered CDR3 bases are TGTGCCAGCTCACCTGCGGCGGGGTCCGGGAGGGCCAGGTATGAG. Translated, it gives CASSPAAGSGRARYE. The complete CDR3 reads CASSPAAGSGRARYEQFF. Looking up the rest from reference TRBV18 and TRBJ2-1 gives the full variable domain: NAGVMQNPRHLVRRRGQEARLRCSPMKGHSHVYWYRQLPEEGLKFMVYLQKENIIDESGMPKERFSAEFPKEGPSILRIQQVVRGDSAAYFCASSPAAGSGRARYEQFFGPGTRLTVL.

This clone occurred many times. Read data end 3 residues before the CDR3 end; the end is taken from the germline J gene. The chain has TRBV5-1 and TRBJ1-2; TRBD1 might be the D (5 bases). This CDR3 spans 15 amino acids. Trimming took 0 bases from V and 5 from J, leaving 14 bases between them. Germline V CDR1 and CDR2: SGHRS, YFSETQ. Incomplete CDR3 DNA: TGCGCCAGCAGCTTGGTTGAGGAGGGGAGGTATGGC. Amino acid sequence: CASSLVEEGRYG. The complete CDR3 protein is CASSLVEEGRYGYTF.

This clone was counted ten times or more. The sequenced fragment ends 3 residues before the CDR3 boundary, so the rest is inferred from the germline J gene. J is TRBJ1-6 and V is TRBV19; 7 bases agree with TRBD1. This CDR3 spans 15 amino acids. CDR1 and CDR2 from the germline V gene are LNHDA and SQIVND (reference sequence). Losses at the gene ends were 5 bases for V and 3 bases for J; bases not matched to a gene: 4. The CDR3 sequence: CASSRGDSYNSPLHF. CDR3 bases read: TGTGCCAGTAGTCGCGGGGACAGCTATAATTCACCC.

This clone has at least ten counts. Read sequence stops 3 residues before the CDR3 end, and the germline J gene provides the missing end. The J gene is TRBJ2-5, the V gene TRBV2; 8 nucleotides line up with TRBD1. Germline values: CDR1 SNHLY, CDR2 FYNNEI. This CDR3 has 16 residues. V dropped 1 base and J dropped 6; count of bases not matched to a gene: 10. The CDR3 DNA, read in part, is TGTGCCAGCAGTGAAGAACAGGGGGTTGCTTCGAAGACC. It is translated as CASSEEQGVASKT. The CDR3 in full is CASSEEQGVASKTQYF.

This clone came up many times. The read ends 3 residues shy of where the CDR3 ends; the end is completed using the germline J gene. This chain links TRBV5-1 with TRBJ2-5; the D is unclear. CDR1 and CDR2 from the germline V gene are SGHRS and YFSETQ. With 1 base removed from V and 0 bases from J, the gap between germline ends came to 4 bases. The CDR3 totals 13 residues. CDR3 protein: CASSLTDQETQYF. The CDR3 DNA, read in part, is TGCGCCAGCAGCTTGACAGACCAAGAGACC.

This clone appeared many times. The sequenced fragment ends 3 residues before the CDR3 boundary, so the rest is inferred from the germline J gene. The V call is TRBV5-6, the J call TRBJ2-2; no firm D call. The V end was cut by 7 bases, the J end by 0 bases, with 10 bases between. The CDR3 length is 14 residues. Germline CDR1 reads SGHDT; CDR2 reads YYEEEE. The CDR3 reads CASASIANTGELFF. The sequenced CDR3 bases are TGTGCCAGCGCTTCCATAGCGAACACCGGGGAG.

This clone was counted at least ten times. The CDR3 end lies 3 residues beyond the end of the read and is filled in from the germline J gene. This rearrangement joins TRBV4-1 to TRBJ1-4; D is unresolved. The germline CDR1 and CDR2 sequences are MGHRA and YSYEKL. V lost 4 bases and J lost 6, with 6 bases in between. CDR3 length: 12 residues. CDR3 bases read: TGCGCCAGCAGCCTCCCTTATGAAAAA. This translates into CASSLPYEK. In full, the CDR3 reads CASSLPYEKLFF.

This clone was seen many times. Read data end 3 residues before the CDR3 end; the end is taken from the germline J gene. The V call is TRBV5-1, the J call TRBJ1-2, with D perhaps TRBD1 (5 bases). This CDR3 has 14 amino acids. The germline gives CDR1 SGHRS, CDR2 YFSETQ. V lost 4 bases to trimming and J lost 7 bases, with 17 bases between them. The covered CDR3 bases are TGCGCCAGCAGCCATGACCCCTGGGGGGTTGGC. Protein: CASSHDPWGVG. The complete CDR3 reads CASSHDPWGVGYTF. Drawing the rest from reference TRBV5-1 and TRBJ1-2, the complete variable domain is KAGVTQTPRYLIKTRGQQVTLSCSPISGHRSVSWYQQTPGQGLQFLFEYFSETQRNKGNFPGRFSGRQFSNSRSEMNVSTLELGDSALYLCASSHDPWGVGYTFGSGTRLTVV.

Ten or more counts support this clone. The read stops 3 residues short of the end of the CDR3; the missing end is completed from the germline J gene. V usage is TRBV4-1 and J usage is TRBJ2-2; no firm D call. V was shortened by 1 base and J by 1 base, with 4 bases between the two germline ends. The CDR3 runs to 14 residues. Germline lookup yields CDR1 MGHRA and CDR2 YSYEKL. This chain's CDR3 is CASSQVQNTGELFF. Partial CDR3 DNA: TGCGCCAGCAGCCAAGTCCAGAACACCGGGGAG.

This clone was found many times. The read stops 3 residues short of the end of the CDR3; the missing end is completed from the germline J gene. V is TRBV6-4 and J is TRBJ2-2; possible D gene TRBD1, 6 bases. The CDR3 has 15 amino acids. The germline V gene encodes CDR1 MRHNA and CDR2 SNTAGT. Trimming cost V 3 bases and J 5 bases, with 13 bases left between them. CDR3: CASSEGDTPTGELFF. The DNA read from the CDR3 is TGTGCCAGCAGTGAGGGGGACACCCCAACCGGGGAG.

The sample holds many counts of this clone. The read falls 3 residues short of the CDR3 end, and the missing part is taken from the germline J gene. V and J are TRBV7-6 and TRBJ2-7; 9 nucleotides agree with TRBD2. The trim removed 3 bases at V and 3 bases at J, leaving 3 bases unmatched. Germline V gene data show CDR1 as SGHVS and CDR2 as FNYEAQ. CDR3 length: 14 amino acids. The CDR3: CASSFSGGLYEQYF. The DNA read from the CDR3 is TGTGCCAGCAGCTTTAGCGGGGGCCTCTACGAG.

This clone was observed at least ten times. The CDR3 goes on 3 residues after the read ends, and that part is filled in from the germline J gene. The chain recombines TRBV7-9 with TRBJ2-7; perhaps TRBD2 as D (6 bases). Germline V lookup: CDR1 SEHNR, CDR2 FQNEAQ (reference sequence). The CDR3 spans 11 residues. V was clipped by 6 bases and J by 4 bases, with 7 bases between them. Here the CDR3 reads CASREGYEQYF. The part of the CDR3 DNA that was read is TGTGCCAGCAGGGAGGGTTACGAG.

This clone appeared many times. The read comes to an end 3 residues before the CDR3 does, leaving the germline J gene to fill in the end. The chain joins TRBV11-2 to TRBJ1-2; D remains unclear. Germline CDR1 reads SGHAT; CDR2 reads FQNNGV. CDR3 size: 13 residues. V was cut by 0 bases and J by 4 bases, with 6 bases left in between. The part of the CDR3 DNA that was read is TGTGCCAGCAGCTTAGAATATAGCTATGGC. As protein: CASSLEYSYG. The entire CDR3 protein is CASSLEYSYGYTF.